The sequence of this T cell receptor (beta chain) was determined in a study of OX40 agonist ivuxolimab in advanced cancers. Study-wide background: Treatment of patients was with ivuxolimab, an agonistic anti-OX40 (CD134) antibody. Three dose-escalation patients had partial responses: one with hepatocellular carcinoma and two with cutaneous melanoma.

The protocol was immunoSEQ multiplex PCR, while the TCRdb copy is restricted to in-frame clones and leaves out a portion. The profile shows 60,000 to 70,000 clones, about nine tenths of them singletons. V lost 2 bases and J lost 4; bases outside the gene matches: 8. This CDR3 region has 16 residues. In germline, CDR1 is MNHNY, CDR2 SVGAGI (reference sequence). Study results and caveats: Partial responders receiving 0.1-3.0 mg/kg showed among the lowest clonal expansion.

With autoimmune disease history or systemic immunosuppression, patients were excluded. Points on this clone: The antigen is not known.

V is TRBV6-6 and J is TRBJ2-7, with 10 bases lining up with TRBD2. The clonotype comes from an adult with an advanced solid tumor such as melanoma, head and neck, liver or kidney cancer. This sample comprised CD4+ or CD8+ T cells sorted from blood, obtained in a trial of the OX40 agonist ivuxolimab. The CDR3 coding sequence is TGTGCCAGCAGTTACGGTAGCGGGGGGTCCAGGTACGAGCAGTACTTC. Protein product: CASSYGSGGSRYEQYF.